Listed below are T cell receptor beta chains from one sample, sequenced in a study of spatial heterogeneity in lung cancer. Each CDR3 protein is one row after TCRdb ran MiXCR on the 5' RACE reads. Of some 25,000 distinct CDR3 sequences detected, roughly 4.7% appear once; the ten largest clones hold about 5%. The input for sequencing was PBMCs, taken at surgery. Receptors were obtained from a male donor with early-stage non-small cell lung cancer. Each CDR3 is given with its conserved first and last residue. Each record gives: CDR3 length, V gene, J gene, CDR3 protein.

CDR3 length: 12; V gene: TRBV7-2; J gene: TRBJ2-7; CDR3 protein: CASSLPGGEQYF
CDR3 length: 14; V gene: TRBV20-1; J gene: TRBJ1-4; CDR3 protein: CSAAPGQGGEKLFF
CDR3 length: 16; V gene: TRBV7-3; J gene: TRBJ1-1; CDR3 protein: CASSFLGGGGPTEAFF
CDR3 length: 16; V gene: TRBV12-3/TRBV12-4; J gene: TRBJ2-1; CDR3 protein: CASSSPLAGGRNEQFF
CDR3 length: 15; V gene: TRBV6-5; J gene: TRBJ2-4; CDR3 protein: CASSNGHPAKNIQYF
CDR3 length: 15; V gene: TRBV18; J gene: TRBJ1-4; CDR3 protein: CASSPEGATNEKLFF
CDR3 length: 14; V gene: TRBV7-9; J gene: TRBJ1-2; CDR3 protein: CASSPEEGNYGYTF
CDR3 length: 14; V gene: TRBV5-1; J gene: TRBJ1-1; CDR3 protein: CASSLAPDNTEAFF
CDR3 length: 16; V gene: TRBV6-5; J gene: TRBJ1-5; CDR3 protein: CASRRTGTGDNQPQHF
CDR3 length: 14; V gene: TRBV6-2/TRBV6-3; J gene: TRBJ2-7; CDR3 protein: CASRGRGVFYEQYF